This paragraph covers one T cell receptor (beta chain) sequence. This entry is derived from a study of blood T cell repertoires in COVID-19. Clones were sequenced by immunoSEQ multiplex PCR, and TCRdb holds only the in-frame ones, with some missing. The sample lists some 140,000 clones, 78% occurring once. The CDR3 runs to 14 residues. Germline V gene lookup returns CDR1 LNHDA and CDR2 SQIVND (reference sequence). V lost 5 bases, J lost 4 bases, and 5 bases stayed unmatched. The gene calls are TRBV19 and TRBJ2-3; 8 nucleotides line up with TRBD2. This TCR was recovered from a man in his sixties who had recovered from COVID-19. The specimen was peripheral blood. CDR3 amino acids: CASSPAGGPDTQYF. The CDR3 coding sequence is TGTGCCAGTAGTCCGGCGGGGGGCCCAGATACGCAGTATTTT.